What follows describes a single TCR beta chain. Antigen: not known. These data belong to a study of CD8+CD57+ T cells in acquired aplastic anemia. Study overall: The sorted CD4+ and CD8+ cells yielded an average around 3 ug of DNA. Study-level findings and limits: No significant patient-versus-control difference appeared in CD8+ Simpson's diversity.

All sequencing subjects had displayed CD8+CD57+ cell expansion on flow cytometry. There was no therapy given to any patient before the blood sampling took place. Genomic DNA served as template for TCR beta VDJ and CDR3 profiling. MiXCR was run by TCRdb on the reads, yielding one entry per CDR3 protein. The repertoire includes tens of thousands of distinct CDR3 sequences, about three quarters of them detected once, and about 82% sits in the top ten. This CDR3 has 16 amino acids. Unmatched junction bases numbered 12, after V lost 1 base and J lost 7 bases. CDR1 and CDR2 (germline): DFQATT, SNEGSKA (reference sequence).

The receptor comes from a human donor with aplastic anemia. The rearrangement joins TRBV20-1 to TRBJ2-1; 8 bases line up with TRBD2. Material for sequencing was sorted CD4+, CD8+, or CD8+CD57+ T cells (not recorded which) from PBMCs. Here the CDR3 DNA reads TGCAGTGCTAGAGTGCTTGCGGGAGGTATCGTAAATGAGCAGTTCTTC. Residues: CSARVLAGGIVNEQFF.